One sample yielded the 6 T cell receptor beta chains listed below, sequenced in a study of patients and donors after allogeneic stem cell transplantation. TCRdb ran MiXCR on the RT-PCR reads and lists one entry per CDR3 protein. The table records tens of thousands of distinct CDR3 sequences, about 48% of them present only once. Material: blood, either unsorted or a sorted T cell fraction (not recorded which). The source of these receptors is a human donor who was either an allogeneic HSCT recipient or a stem cell or donor lymphocyte infusion donor (not recorded which). It is not recorded whose cells these are; they may come from a transplant donor.

This clonotype was found a few times. The gene calls are TRBV6-2 or TRBV6-3 and TRBJ1-1; D is possibly TRBD1 (5 bases). Deletions cut 7 bases from V and 3 bases from J, with 18 bases between. The germline V gene encodes CDR1 MNHEY and CDR2 SVGEGT. This CDR3 is 15 amino acids long. As DNA, the CDR3 is TGTGCCAGCATCATTAGACTCACGGGGGACACTGAAGCTTTCTTT. Translation gives CASIIRLTGDTEAFF.

The chain has TRBV28 and TRBJ1-1; D unclear. Germline V gives CDR1 MDHEN, CDR2 SYDVKM. CDR3 length equals 15 residues. V was shortened by 3 bases and J by 2 bases, with 13 bases between the two germline ends. DNA for the CDR3: TGTGCCAGCAGTTTTCATCCGTTACTTAACACTGAAGCTTTCTTT. This codes for CASSFHPLLNTEAFF.

The V and J genes are TRBV4-3 and TRBJ2-1; weak D call: TRBD1 (7 bases). CDR3 length equals 18 residues. Looked up from germline, CDR1 is LGHNA and CDR2 is YSLEER. Trimming cost V 3 bases and J 4 bases, with 22 bases left between them. This CDR3 is CASSQGLITGAGYNEQFF. DNA for the CDR3: TGCGCCAGCAGCCAGGGCCTTATTACAGGGGCGGGGTACAATGAGCAGTTCTTC.

This clonotype was detected once. The gene calls are TRBV28 and TRBJ1-5, with no clear D. The V gene lost 2 bases and the J gene lost 9 bases, with 8 bases spanning the gap. This CDR3 has 12 amino acids. CDR1 and CDR2 from the germline V gene are MDHEN and SYDVKM. The CDR3, as DNA: TGTGCCAGCAGTTTAGAAGTTCGGCCCCAGCATTTT. This translates into CASSLEVRPQHF.

In regard to this clonotype: A read error may account for a junction end that differs from germline. The V gene is TRBV29-1, the J gene TRBJ1-4; a weak D match, TRBD1 (5 bases). Germline V gene data show CDR1 as SQVTM and CDR2 as ANQGSEA. This CDR3 comprises 17 residues. The CDR3 coding sequence is TGCAGCGTGGAAGGGCGAGGGGAGGCAGACACCGGGGAAAAACTGTTTTTT. It yields the protein CSVEGRGEADTGEKLFF. Combining the CDR3 with reference TRBV29-1 and TRBJ1-4 gives the whole variable domain SAVISQKPSRDICQRGTSLTIQCQVDSQVTMMFWYRQQPGQSLTLIATANQGSEATYESGFVIDKFPISRPNLTFSTLTVSNMSPEDSSIYLCSVEGRGEADTGEKLFFGSGTQLSVL.

The chain couples TRBV12-3 or TRBV12-4 to TRBJ2-1; possibly TRBD1 for D (5 bases). This CDR3 is 14 amino acids long. The V gene lost 4 bases and the J gene lost 6 bases, with 13 bases spanning the gap. The CDR3 region has the DNA TGTGCCAGCAGTTCTTCTTACAGGAGCAATGAGCAGTTCTTC. Translating gives CASSSSYRSNEQFF.